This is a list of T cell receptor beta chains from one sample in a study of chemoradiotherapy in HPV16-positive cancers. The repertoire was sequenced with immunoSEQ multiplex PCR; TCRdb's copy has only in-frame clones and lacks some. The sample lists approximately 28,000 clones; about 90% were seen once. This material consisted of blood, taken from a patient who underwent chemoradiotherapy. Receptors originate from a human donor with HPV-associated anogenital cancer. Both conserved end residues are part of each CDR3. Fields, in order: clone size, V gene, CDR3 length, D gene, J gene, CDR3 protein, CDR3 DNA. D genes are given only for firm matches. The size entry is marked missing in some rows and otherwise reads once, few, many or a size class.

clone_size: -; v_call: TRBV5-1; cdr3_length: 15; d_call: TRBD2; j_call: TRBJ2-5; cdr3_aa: CASSGVAGVEETQYF; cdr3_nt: TGCGCCAGCAGCGGGGTAGCGGGAGTCGAGGAGACCCAGTACTTC
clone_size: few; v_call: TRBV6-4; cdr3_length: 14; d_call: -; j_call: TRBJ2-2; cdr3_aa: CASSDRDNTGELFF; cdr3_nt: TGTGCCAGCAGTGACCGGGACAACACCGGGGAGCTGTTTTTT
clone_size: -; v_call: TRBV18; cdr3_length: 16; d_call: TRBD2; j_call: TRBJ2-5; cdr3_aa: CASSPPRREGLETQYF; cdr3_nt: TGTGCCAGCTCACCACCCAGAAGGGAGGGGCTAGAGACCCAGTACTTC
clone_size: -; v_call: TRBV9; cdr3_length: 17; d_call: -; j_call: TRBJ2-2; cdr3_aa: CASSVGSRGSRSGELFF; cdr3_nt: TGTGCCAGCAGCGTAGGCTCAAGGGGGAGTCGGTCCGGGGAGCTGTTTTTT
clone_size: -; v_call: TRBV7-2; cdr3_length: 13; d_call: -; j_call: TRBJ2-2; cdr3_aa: CASSPLYTGELFF; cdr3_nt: TGTGCCAGCAGCCCTTTATACACCGGGGAGCTGTTTTTT
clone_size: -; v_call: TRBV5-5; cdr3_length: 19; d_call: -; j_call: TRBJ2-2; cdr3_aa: CASSRTTERRIANTGELFF; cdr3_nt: TGTGCCAGCAGCCGGACCACTGAGAGACGGATAGCGAACACCGGGGAGCTGTTTTTT
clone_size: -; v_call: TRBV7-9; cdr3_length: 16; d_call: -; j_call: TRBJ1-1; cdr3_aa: CASSSRGAGINTEAFF; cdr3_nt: TGTGCCAGCAGCTCAAGGGGGGCGGGAATAAACACTGAAGCTTTCTTT
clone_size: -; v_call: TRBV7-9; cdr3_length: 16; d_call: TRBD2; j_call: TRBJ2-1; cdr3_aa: CASSTGTSGRRDEQFF; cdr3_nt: TGTGCCAGCAGCACGGGGACTAGCGGGAGACGGGATGAGCAGTTCTTC
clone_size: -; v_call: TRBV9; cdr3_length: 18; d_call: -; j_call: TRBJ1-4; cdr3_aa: CASSVGGAFVGPQEKLFF; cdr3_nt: TGTGCCAGCAGCGTAGGGGGGGCGTTTGTGGGGCCCCAGGAAAAACTGTTTTTT
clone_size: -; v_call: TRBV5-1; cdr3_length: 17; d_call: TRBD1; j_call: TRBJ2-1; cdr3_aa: CASSLPGQGGSYNEQFF; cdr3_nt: TGCGCCAGCAGCTTGCCCGGACAGGGGGGTTCCTACAATGAGCAGTTCTTC
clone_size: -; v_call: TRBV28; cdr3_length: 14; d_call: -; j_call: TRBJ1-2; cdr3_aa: CASSLLLANYGYTF; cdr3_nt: TGTGCCAGCAGTTTACTTCTAGCTAACTATGGCTACACCTTC
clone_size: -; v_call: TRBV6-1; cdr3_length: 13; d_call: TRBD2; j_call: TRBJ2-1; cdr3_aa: CASGLAGDNEQFF; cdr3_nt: TGTGCCAGCGGACTAGCGGGCGACAATGAGCAGTTCTTC
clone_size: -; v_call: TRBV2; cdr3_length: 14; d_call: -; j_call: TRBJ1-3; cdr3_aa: CASSVVDHGNTIYF; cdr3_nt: TGTGCCAGCAGTGTCGTAGATCACGGAAACACCATATATTTT
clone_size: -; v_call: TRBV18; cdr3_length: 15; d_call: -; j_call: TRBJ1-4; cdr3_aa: CASSSGPESNEKLFF; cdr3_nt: TGTGCCAGCTCATCCGGCCCCGAATCCAATGAAAAACTGTTTTTT
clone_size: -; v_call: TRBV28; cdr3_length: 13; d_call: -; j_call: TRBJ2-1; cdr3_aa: CASSSDLTNTQFF; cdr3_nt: TGTGCCAGCAGTTCCGACTTAACTAATACTCAGTTCTTC
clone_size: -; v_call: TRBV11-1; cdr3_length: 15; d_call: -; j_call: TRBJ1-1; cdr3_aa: CASSLGLAVRTEAFF; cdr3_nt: TGTGCCAGCAGCTTAGGACTGGCCGTTAGAACTGAAGCTTTCTTT
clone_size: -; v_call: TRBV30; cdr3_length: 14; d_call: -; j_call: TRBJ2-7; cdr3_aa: CAWSPDRIGDEQYF; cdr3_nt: TGTGCCTGGAGTCCCGACAGGATCGGTGACGAGCAGTACTTC
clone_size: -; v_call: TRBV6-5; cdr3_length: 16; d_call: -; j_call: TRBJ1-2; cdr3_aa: CASSSSSTGQNYGYTF; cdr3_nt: TGTGCCAGCAGTTCCTCATCAACCGGACAGAACTATGGCTACACCTTC
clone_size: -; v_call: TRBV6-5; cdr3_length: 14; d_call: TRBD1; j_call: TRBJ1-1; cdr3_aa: CASSWGQLNTEAFF; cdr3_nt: TGTGCCAGCAGTTGGGGACAGTTGAACACTGAAGCTTTCTTT
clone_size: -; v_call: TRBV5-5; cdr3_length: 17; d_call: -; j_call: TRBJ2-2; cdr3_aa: CASSAAWWGPNTGELFF; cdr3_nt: TGTGCCAGCAGCGCGGCTTGGTGGGGGCCGAACACCGGGGAGCTGTTTTTT
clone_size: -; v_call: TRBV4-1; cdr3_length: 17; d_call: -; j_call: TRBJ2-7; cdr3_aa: CASSQDGERGPSYEQYF; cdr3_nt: TGCGCCAGCAGCCAAGATGGAGAAAGGGGTCCGTCCTACGAGCAGTACTTC
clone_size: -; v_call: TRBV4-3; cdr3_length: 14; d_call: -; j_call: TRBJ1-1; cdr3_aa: CASSQEWSGREAFF; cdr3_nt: TGCGCCAGCAGCCAAGAGTGGTCGGGGCGCGAAGCTTTCTTT
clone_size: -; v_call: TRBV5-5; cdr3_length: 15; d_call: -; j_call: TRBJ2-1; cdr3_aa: CASSPWDSPSNEQFF; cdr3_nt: TGTGCCAGCAGCCCGTGGGACTCCCCGAGCAATGAGCAGTTCTTC
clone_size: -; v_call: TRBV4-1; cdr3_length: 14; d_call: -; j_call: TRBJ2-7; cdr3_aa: CASSQDPRAQGVDF; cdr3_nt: TGCGCCAGCAGCCAAGATCCGAGGGCCCAAGGTGTGGACTTC
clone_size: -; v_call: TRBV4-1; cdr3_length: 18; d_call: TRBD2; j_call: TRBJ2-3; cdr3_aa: CASSQRFASGELWDTQYF; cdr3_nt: TGCGCCAGCAGCCAAAGGTTTGCTAGCGGCGAACTCTGGGATACGCAGTATTTT
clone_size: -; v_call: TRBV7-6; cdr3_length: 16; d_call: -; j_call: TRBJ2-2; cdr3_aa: CASSPRLVQGGGELFF; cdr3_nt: TGTGCCAGCAGCCCCCGCCTCGTACAGGGTGGCGGGGAGCTGTTTTTT
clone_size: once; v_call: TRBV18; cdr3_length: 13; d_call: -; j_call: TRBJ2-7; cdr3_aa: CASSPQGGYEQYF; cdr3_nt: TGTGCCAGCTCACCCCAGGGGGGCTACGAGCAGTACTTC
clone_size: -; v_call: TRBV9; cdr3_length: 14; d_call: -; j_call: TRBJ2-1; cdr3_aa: CASSVEGGYNEQFF; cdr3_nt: TGTGCCAGCAGCGTAGAGGGGGGGTACAATGAGCAGTTCTTC
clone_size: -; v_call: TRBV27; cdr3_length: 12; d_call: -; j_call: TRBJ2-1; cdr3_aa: CASSFSYNEQFF; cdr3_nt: TGTGCCAGCAGTTTCTCCTACAATGAGCAGTTCTTC
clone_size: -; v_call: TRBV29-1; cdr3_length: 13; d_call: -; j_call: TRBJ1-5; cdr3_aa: CSVVQGPNQPQHF; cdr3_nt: TGCAGCGTTGTTCAGGGACCGAATCAGCCCCAGCATTTT
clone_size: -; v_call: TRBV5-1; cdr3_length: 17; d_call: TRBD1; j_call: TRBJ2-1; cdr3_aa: CASSLGHGQASYNEQFF; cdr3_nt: TGCGCCAGCAGCTTGGGGCACGGACAGGCTTCCTACAATGAGCAGTTCTTC
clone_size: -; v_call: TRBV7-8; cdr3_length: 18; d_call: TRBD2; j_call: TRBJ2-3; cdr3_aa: CASSLDSGGAIYTDTQYF; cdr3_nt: TGTGCCAGCAGCTTAGACAGCGGGGGGGCTATCTACACAGATACGCAGTATTTT
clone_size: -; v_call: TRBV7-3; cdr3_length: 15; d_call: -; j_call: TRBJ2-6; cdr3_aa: CASRIRDSGANVLTF; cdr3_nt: TGTGCCAGCAGGATCCGGGACTCTGGGGCCAACGTCCTGACTTTC
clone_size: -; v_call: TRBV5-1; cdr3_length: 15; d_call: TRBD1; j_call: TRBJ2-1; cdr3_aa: CASSSSSQGEHEQFF; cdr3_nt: TGCGCCAGCAGCTCCAGTTCACAGGGGGAGCATGAGCAGTTCTTC
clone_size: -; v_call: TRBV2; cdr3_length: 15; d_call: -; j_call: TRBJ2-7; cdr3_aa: CASNKGRTDVHEQYF; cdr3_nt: TGTGCCAGCAATAAGGGGCGGACCGACGTTCACGAGCAGTACTTC
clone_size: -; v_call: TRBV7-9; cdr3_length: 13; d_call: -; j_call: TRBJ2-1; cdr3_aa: CASSPRTYNEQFF; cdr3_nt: TGTGCCAGCAGCCCTAGGACCTACAATGAGCAGTTCTTC
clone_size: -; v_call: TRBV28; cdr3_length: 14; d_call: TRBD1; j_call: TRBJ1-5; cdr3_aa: CASSSGQLNQPQHF; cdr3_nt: TGTGCCAGCAGTTCGGGACAGCTTAATCAGCCCCAGCATTTT
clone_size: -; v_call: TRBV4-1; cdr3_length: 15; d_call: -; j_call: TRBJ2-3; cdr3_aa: CASSQRTGERDTQYF; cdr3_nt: TGCGCCAGCTCACAAAGAACGGGAGAACGGGATACGCAGTATTTT
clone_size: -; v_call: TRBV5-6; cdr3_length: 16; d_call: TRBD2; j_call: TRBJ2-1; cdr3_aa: CASSLFWEGSYNEQFF; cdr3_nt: TGTGCCAGCAGCTTGTTTTGGGAGGGCTCCTACAATGAGCAGTTCTTC
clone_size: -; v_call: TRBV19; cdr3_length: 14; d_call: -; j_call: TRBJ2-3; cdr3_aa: CASSTNGFTDTQYF; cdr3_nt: TGTGCCAGTAGTACCAACGGATTCACAGATACGCAGTATTTT
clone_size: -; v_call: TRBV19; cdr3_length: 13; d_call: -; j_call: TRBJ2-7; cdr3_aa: CASSQGSAYEQYF; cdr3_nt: TGTGCCAGTAGTCAGGGATCGGCCTACGAGCAGTACTTC
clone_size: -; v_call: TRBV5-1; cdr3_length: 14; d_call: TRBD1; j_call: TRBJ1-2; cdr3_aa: CASRLTGASEGYTF; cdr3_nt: TGCGCCAGCAGACTGACAGGGGCGTCGGAAGGCTACACCTTC
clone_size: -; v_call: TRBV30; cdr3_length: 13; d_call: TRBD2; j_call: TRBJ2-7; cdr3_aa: CAWNGGGLVEQYF; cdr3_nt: TGTGCCTGGAACGGGGGGGGGCTAGTCGAGCAGTACTTC
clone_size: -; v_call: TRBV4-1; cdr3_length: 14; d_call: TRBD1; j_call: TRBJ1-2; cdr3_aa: CASSPQGVNYGYTF; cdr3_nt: TGCGCCAGCAGCCCACAGGGGGTTAACTATGGCTACACCTTC
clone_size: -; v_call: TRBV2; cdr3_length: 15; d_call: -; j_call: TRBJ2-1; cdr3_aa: CASSDMVFPYNEQFF; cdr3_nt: TGTGCCAGCAGTGATATGGTTTTCCCCTACAATGAGCAGTTCTTC
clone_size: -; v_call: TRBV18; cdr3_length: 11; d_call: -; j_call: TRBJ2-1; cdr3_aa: CASSPINEQFF; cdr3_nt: TGTGCCAGCTCACCTATCAATGAGCAGTTCTTC
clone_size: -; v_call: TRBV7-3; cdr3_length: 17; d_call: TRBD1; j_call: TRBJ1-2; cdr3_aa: CASSLGPIGQGILGYTF; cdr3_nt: TGTGCCAGCAGCTTAGGCCCTATCGGACAGGGCATTTTAGGCTACACCTTC
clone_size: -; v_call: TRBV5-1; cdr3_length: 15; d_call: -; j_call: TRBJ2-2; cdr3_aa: CASSWAGQTTGELFF; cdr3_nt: TGCGCCAGCAGCTGGGCGGGACAGACCACCGGGGAGCTGTTTTTT
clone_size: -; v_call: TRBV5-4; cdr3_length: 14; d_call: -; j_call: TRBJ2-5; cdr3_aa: CASSFPAGQETQYF; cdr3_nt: TGTGCCAGCAGCTTCCCCGCAGGGCAAGAGACCCAGTACTTC
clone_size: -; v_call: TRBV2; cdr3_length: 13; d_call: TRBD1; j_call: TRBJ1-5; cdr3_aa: CASRGDRLGPQHF; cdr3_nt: TGTGCCAGCAGAGGGGACAGGTTGGGGCCCCAGCATTTT
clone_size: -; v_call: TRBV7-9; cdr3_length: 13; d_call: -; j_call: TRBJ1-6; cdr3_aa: CASSFREGSPLHF; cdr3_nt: TGTGCCAGCAGCTTCAGGGAAGGTTCACCCCTCCACTTT